The sequence of this T cell receptor beta chain was determined in a study of T cells after somatic rescue of genetic block. The CDR3 loop spans 14 amino acids. V shed 5 bases and J 7 bases; nucleotides not matched to a gene: 10. The germline V gene encodes CDR1 LNHDA and CDR2 SQIVND (reference sequence). Method: immunoSEQ multiplex PCR; TCRdb's copy keeps in-frame clones and lacks some. The repertoire has around 64,000 clones, about 91% of them found once; the top ten carry 2.5% to 3.5%. The chain carries TRBV19 and TRBJ1-2; 7 bases agree with TRBD1. The source material was peripheral blood mononuclear cells (PBMCs). This TCR derives from a man aged 40-49 years. The CDR3 nucleotides read TGTGCCAGTAGTCCGACAGGGATCCCCCCTGGCTACACCTTC. The encoded protein is CASSPTGIPPGYTF.